The next 26 T cell receptor beta chains were all read from a single sample in a study of T cell changes during pregnancy in multiple sclerosis. Repertoires were generated with immunoSEQ multiplex PCR, while TCRdb's copy carries only in-frame clones and drops some. The sample has approximately 58,000 clones, 92% seen once; the top ten hold about 2.7%. The source material was peripheral blood, sampled in the second trimester of pregnancy. Receptors were obtained from a female donor in good health, enrolled as a control in a pregnancy study.

The CDR3 loop is CASSRSGVYNEQFF. CDR3 sequence (DNA): TGTGCCAGCAGCCGTAGCGGGGTCTACAATGAGCAGTTCTTC. This chain joins TRBV7-3 and TRBJ2-1, with 8 positions matching TRBD2. V trimming: 5 bases; J trimming: 3 bases; junction bases outside the gene matches: 3. The CDR3 extends over 14 amino acids. CDR1 SGHTA and CDR2 FQGTGA come from the germline V gene.

The V and J genes are TRBV5-8 and TRBJ2-5, with 11 bases matching TRBD1. This CDR3 contains 15 residues. With 4 bases clipped from V and 3 bases from J, the junction kept 5 bases outside the gene matches. Germline CDR1 is SGHTS and CDR2 is YDEGEE. As DNA, the CDR3 is TGTGCCAGCAGCCACCGGGACAGGGGGAAAGAGACCCAGTACTTC. Its protein is CASSHRDRGKETQYF.

CDR3 nucleotides: TGTGCCAGCAGCGACGGACTAGCGGGAGGCACAGATACGCAGTATTTT. It codes for CASSDGLAGGTDTQYF. The chain links TRBV2 to TRBJ2-3; 13 bases agree with TRBD2. This CDR3 contains 16 residues. Per the germline V gene, CDR1 is SNHLY and CDR2 is FYNNEI. The V and J ends lost 6 bases and 1 base, in that order; junction bases with no gene match: 4.

The chain joins TRBV5-4 to TRBJ2-2, with 7 bases identical to TRBD2. Germline loops: CDR1 SGHNT, CDR2 YYREEE (reference sequence). V shed 0 bases, J shed 0 bases, and the junction held 5 bases outside the gene matches. This CDR3 contains 17 residues. CDR3 nucleotide sequence: TGTGCCAGCAGCTTGGTAGGGCTAGCGGCGAACACCGGGGAGCTGTTTTTT. It yields the protein CASSLVGLAANTGELFF.

The chain is built from TRBV5-1 and TRBJ1-1, with a possible D match to TRBD1 (6 bases). V was clipped by 4 bases and J by 0 bases, with 13 bases between them. The CDR3 is 15 residues long. The germline gives CDR1 SGHRS, CDR2 YFSETQ. The CDR3 region is CASSLAGTMNTEAFF. Written as DNA, the CDR3 is TGCGCCAGCAGCCTTGCCGGGACAATGAACACTGAAGCTTTCTTT.

The chain joins TRBV10-3 to TRBJ2-7; D possibly corresponds to TRBD1 (6 bases). Per the germline V gene, CDR1 is ENHRY and CDR2 is SYGVKD. The V end lost 7 bases, the J end lost 7 bases, and 26 bases lay between the germline ends. The CDR3 runs 16 residues. As DNA, the CDR3 is TGTGCCATCAACGGGGAATCCACAGGGTGGGGTGGGGAGCAGTACTTC. Translation gives CAINGESTGWGGEQYF.

The rearrangement uses TRBV7-3 and TRBJ2-7, with TRBD1 matching over 9 bases. The V gene's germline CDR1 is SGHTA and CDR2 FQGTGA. Trimming cost V 4 bases and J 6 bases; bases outside gene matches: 19. CDR3 length equals 18 residues. The CDR3 sequence: CASSCSRGTGLQACEQYF. The DNA of the CDR3 is TGTGCCAGCAGCTGCTCGAGGGGGACAGGGCTTCAAGCTTGCGAGCAGTACTTC.

J is TRBJ2-7 and V is TRBV9; 9 bases match TRBD2. The V and J ends lost 0 bases and 5 bases, in that order; junction bases with no gene match: 3. There are 14 residues in the CDR3. Per germline, CDR1 SGDLS and CDR2 YYNGEE. The CDR3 region has the DNA TGTGCCAGCAGCGTAGGCGGGAGGGCCGACGAGCAGTACTTC. The encoded protein is CASSVGGRADEQYF. The entire variable domain, with the rest obtained from reference TRBV9 and TRBJ2-7, is as follows: DSGVTQTPKHLITATGQRVTLRCSPRSGDLSVYWYQQSLDQGLQFLIQYYNGEERAKGNILERFSAQQFPDLHSELNLSSLELGDSALYFCASSVGGRADEQYFGPGTRLTVT.

The chain uses TRBV28 and TRBJ1-5; TRBD1 is a possible D gene (6 bases). The CDR3 has 15 residues. CDR1 is MDHEN and CDR2 is SYDVKM in the germline V gene. The V end was cut by 2 bases, the J end by 6 bases, with 14 bases between. The CDR3 bases are TGTGCCAGCAGTTTAGCGGGGGCTTTTAGTCAGCCCCAGCATTTT. Its translation is CASSLAGAFSQPQHF.

Comment on this clone: Relative to the germline gene, one junction end is altered; a read error may explain this. This rearrangement joins TRBV5-1 to TRBJ2-4, with TRBD1 matching 8 bases. The CDR3 consists of 14 residues. Germline-derived CDR1 and CDR2 are SGHRS and YFSETQ. The CDR3, as DNA: TGCGCCAGCAAAAGGGGACAGGACACCTCCTTTATTTGCTTC. Amino acid sequence: CASKRGQDTSFICF. The full variable domain, with the rest looked up from reference TRBV5-1 and TRBJ2-4, is KAGVTQTPRYLIKTRGQQVTLSCSPISGHRSVSWYQQTPGQGLQFLFEYFSETQRNKGNFPGRFSGRQFSNSRSEMNVSTLELGDSALYLCASKRGQDTSFICFGAGTRLSVL.

The chain recombines TRBV6-1 with TRBJ2-1; 7 nucleotides align to TRBD2. Germline CDR1 reads MNHNS; CDR2 reads SASEGT. V lost 8 bases and J lost 4; bases outside the gene matches: 8. This CDR3 spans 14 amino acids. The chain's CDR3 is CASQWGGSYNEQFF. CDR3 bases: TGTGCCAGCCAATGGGGCGGGAGTTACAATGAGCAGTTCTTC.

This clone was found a few times. The chain has TRBV28 and TRBJ2-7; no reliable D call. The CDR3 extends over 15 amino acids. Germline loops: CDR1 MDHEN, CDR2 SYDVKM. Trimming shortened V by 5 bases and J by 0 bases, and 14 bases separated the two germline ends. The CDR3 loop is CASSTSSTSSYEQYF. In DNA, the CDR3 is TGTGCCAGCAGTACCTCGTCTACGAGCTCCTACGAGCAGTACTTC.

This sequence joins TRBV7-9 and TRBJ1-1, with D uncertain. CDR3 size: 13 residues. Germline assignment: CDR1 SEHNR and CDR2 FQNEAQ (reference sequence). V gave up 5 bases and J gave up 1 base, with 8 bases separating them. The CDR3 sequence: CASSPTQNTEAFF. In DNA, the CDR3 is TGTGCCAGCAGCCCAACACAGAACACTGAAGCTTTCTTT.

The CDR3 sequence is CAWSVTRLSDRKGNTIYF. The DNA of the CDR3 is TGTGCCTGGAGTGTAACGCGGCTCTCGGACAGGAAGGGAAACACCATATATTTT. The rearrangement uses TRBV30 and TRBJ1-3, with 7 bases that match TRBD1. This CDR3 region has 18 residues. The J segment lost 4 bases and the V segment lost 0 bases, leaving 15 bases of the junction unmatched. Germline assignment: CDR1 GTSNPN and CDR2 SVGIG (reference sequence).

This chain connects TRBV10-3 to TRBJ2-5, with 14 bases that match TRBD2. CDR1 ENHRY and CDR2 SYGVKD come from the germline V gene. Losses at the gene ends were 6 bases for V and 2 bases for J; bases not matched to a gene: 11. This CDR3 spans 18 amino acids. The CDR3 protein is CAISSGTSGSTRQETQYF. CDR3 sequence (DNA): TGTGCCATCAGCTCCGGGACTAGCGGGAGTACGAGGCAAGAGACCCAGTACTTC.

This clone was counted between two and nine times. The chain links TRBV7-9 to TRBJ1-2, with TRBD1 matching 8 bases. Germline V gene data show CDR1 as SEHNR and CDR2 as FQNEAQ (reference sequence). The junction had 5 bases not matched to a gene; V was cut back by 3 bases and J by 5 bases. CDR3 size: 14 residues. For the CDR3, the DNA is TGTGCCAGCAGCTTGGGGGACAGGTATTATGGCTACACCTTC. This gives the protein CASSLGDRYYGYTF.

Only a few counts were recorded for this clone. In nucleotides, the CDR3 is TGTGCCAGTAGCACAGGGGTCAACACTGAAGCTTTCTTT. This codes for CASSTGVNTEAFF. This sequence joins TRBV19 and TRBJ1-1, with 7 bases aligning to TRBD1. Trimming cost V 6 bases and J 2 bases; bases outside gene matches: 3. The CDR3 extends over 13 amino acids. Germline loops: CDR1 LNHDA, CDR2 SQIVND (reference sequence).

The genes are TRBV27 and TRBJ1-1; no definite D call. The germline gives CDR1 MNHEY, CDR2 SMNVEV (reference sequence). Trimming shortened V by 5 bases and J by 7 bases, and 11 bases separated the two germline ends. The CDR3 totals 12 residues. In DNA form, the CDR3 reads TGTGCCAGCAGTAGGGTCGGGGATGAAGCTTTCTTT. The encoded protein is CASSRVGDEAFF.

V gene TRBV15 combines with J gene TRBJ2-1; D not resolved. Germline lookup yields CDR1 LNHNV and CDR2 YYDKDF (reference sequence). V dropped 0 bases and J dropped 0 bases, with 6 bases sitting between them. This CDR3 has 15 residues. In nucleotides, the CDR3 is TGTGCCACCAGCAGAGACGTCGGCTCCTACAATGAGCAGTTCTTC. Amino acids: CATSRDVGSYNEQFF.

The J gene is TRBJ2-7, the V gene TRBV6-1; tentative D call: TRBD1 (7 bases). Trimming took 4 bases from V and 4 from J, leaving 14 bases between them. The CDR3 has 14 amino acids. Germline CDR1 is MNHNS and CDR2 is SASEGT. CDR3 residues: CASSARQGGYEQYF. CDR3 nucleotide sequence: TGTGCCAGCAGTGCCCGCCAGGGGGGATACGAGCAGTACTTC.

This rearrangement joins TRBV7-8 to TRBJ2-1, with 7 nucleotides matching TRBD2. In germline, CDR1 is SGHVS, CDR2 FQNEAQ. This CDR3 comprises 15 residues. J lost 7 bases, V lost 4 bases, and 10 bases had no gene match. CDR3 region: CASSWKGAGMNEQFF. CDR3 bases: TGTGCCAGCAGCTGGAAGGGAGCGGGGATGAATGAGCAGTTCTTC.

The V gene is TRBV6-6, the J gene TRBJ2-3; 7 nucleotides match TRBD2. Trimming at V came to 7 bases and at J to 2 bases, leaving 3 bases not matched to a gene. CDR1 is MNHNY, CDR2 SVGAGI, per germline (reference sequence). The CDR3 consists of 13 residues. The CDR3 nucleotides read TGTGCCAGCAAGCTAGCGGCCACAGATACGCAGTATTTT. This encodes CASKLAATDTQYF.

This clone was found once. The chain uses TRBV27 and TRBJ1-1; D gene unclear. V shed 6 bases and J shed 3 bases, with 5 bases lying between them. The CDR3 spans 11 residues. Germline V gene sequence: CDR1 MNHEY, CDR2 SMNVEV (reference sequence). CDR3 DNA sequence: TGTGCCAGCAGCCCATACACTGAAGCTTTCTTT. It yields the protein CASSPYTEAFF.

The chain carries TRBV13 and TRBJ2-7; D unresolved. This CDR3 has 13 residues. V was trimmed by 0 bases and J by 6 bases, leaving 9 bases between them. Germline lookup yields CDR1 PRHDT and CDR2 FYEKMQ (reference sequence). CDR3 sequence reads: CASSLGTVSEQYF. Here the CDR3 DNA reads TGTGCCAGCAGCTTAGGAACAGTTTCCGAGCAGTACTTC. Full variable domain (missing parts from reference TRBV13 and TRBJ2-7): AAGVIQSPRHLIKEKRETATLKCYPIPRHDTVYWYQQGPGQDPQFLISFYEKMQSDKGSIPDRFSAQQFSDYHSELNMSSLELGDSALYFCASSLGTVSEQYFGPGTRLTVT.

The chain has TRBV19 and TRBJ2-7; maybe TRBD2 (5 bases). CDR3 length: 14 residues. Germline CDR1 is LNHDA and CDR2 is SQIVND (reference sequence). V shed 3 bases and J shed 2 bases, with 11 bases lying between them. CDR3 amino acids: CASSISEGAYEQYF. DNA for the CDR3: TGTGCCAGTAGTATTTCCGAGGGTGCCTACGAGCAGTACTTC.

The CDR3 region is CAILSGRSSTDTQYF. CDR3 DNA sequence: TGTGCCATCCTTAGCGGGAGATCGAGCACAGATACGCAGTATTTT. This chain joins TRBV28 and TRBJ2-3, with 9 bases that match TRBD2. The germline gives CDR1 MDHEN, CDR2 SYDVKM. The V and J ends lost 10 bases and 0 bases, in that order; junction bases with no gene match: 8. The CDR3 has 15 amino acids.